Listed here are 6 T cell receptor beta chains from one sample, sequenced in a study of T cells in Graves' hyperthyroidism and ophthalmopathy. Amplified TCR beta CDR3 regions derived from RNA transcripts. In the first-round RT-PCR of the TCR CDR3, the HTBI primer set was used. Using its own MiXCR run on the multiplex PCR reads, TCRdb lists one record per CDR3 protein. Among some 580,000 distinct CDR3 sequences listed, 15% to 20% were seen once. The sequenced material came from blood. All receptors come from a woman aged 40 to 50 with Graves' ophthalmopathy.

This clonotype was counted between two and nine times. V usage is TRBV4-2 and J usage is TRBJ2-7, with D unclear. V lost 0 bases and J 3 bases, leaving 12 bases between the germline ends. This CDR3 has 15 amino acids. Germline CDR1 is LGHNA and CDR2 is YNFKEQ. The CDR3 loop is CASSQDPSNSYEQYF. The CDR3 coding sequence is TGTGCCAGCAGCCAAGATCCCTCGAACAGCTACGAGCAGTACTTC.

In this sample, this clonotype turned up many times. The CDR3 DNA reads TGTGCCTGGAGCGAAGACTCGGGCAATCAGCCCCAGCATTTT. Its translation is CAWSEDSGNQPQHF. The chain has TRBV30 and TRBJ1-5; D remains unclear. Trimming cost V 3 bases and J 2 bases, with 11 bases left between them. The germline gives CDR1 GTSNPN, CDR2 SVGIG (reference sequence). The CDR3 is 14 amino acids.

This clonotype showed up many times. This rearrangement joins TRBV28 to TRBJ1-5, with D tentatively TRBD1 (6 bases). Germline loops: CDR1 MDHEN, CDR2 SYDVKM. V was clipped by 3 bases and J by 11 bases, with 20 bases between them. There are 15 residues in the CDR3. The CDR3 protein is CASSLSQGPHEAQHF. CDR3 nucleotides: TGTGCCAGCAGTTTGAGCCAGGGGCCACATGAAGCCCAGCATTTT.

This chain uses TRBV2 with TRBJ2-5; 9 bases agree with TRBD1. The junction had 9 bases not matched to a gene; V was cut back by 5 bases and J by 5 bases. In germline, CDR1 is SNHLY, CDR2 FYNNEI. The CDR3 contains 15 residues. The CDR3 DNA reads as TGTGCCAGCAGTTCCACACGGGACAGGGTGGAGACCCAGTACTTC. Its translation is CASSSTRDRVETQYF.

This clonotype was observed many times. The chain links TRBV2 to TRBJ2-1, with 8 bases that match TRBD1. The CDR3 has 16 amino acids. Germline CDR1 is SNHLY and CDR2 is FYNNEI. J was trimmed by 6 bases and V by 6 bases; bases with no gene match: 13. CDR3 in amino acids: CASRINRGLVGNEQFF. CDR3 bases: TGTGCCAGCAGGATTAACAGGGGGTTGGTCGGCAATGAGCAGTTCTTC.

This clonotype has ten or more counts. The CDR3 sequence is CASRPDRKHEAFF. The CDR3 DNA is TGTGCCAGCAGACCCGACAGGAAACATGAAGCTTTCTTT. V usage is TRBV6-1 and J usage is TRBJ1-1, with TRBD1 as a possible D gene (6 bases). This CDR3 is built from 13 residues. V dropped 6 bases and J dropped 7 bases, with 15 bases sitting between them. Looked up from germline, CDR1 is MNHNS and CDR2 is SASEGT.